This T cell receptor (beta chain) comes out of a study of blood T cell repertoires in COVID-19. Study-level background: Material from acute and convalescent COVID-19 was sourced from the United States, Italy and Spain.

V shed 3 bases and J 0 bases; nucleotides not matched to a gene: 6. The CDR3 covers 15 residues. The germline V gene has CDR1 DFQATT and CDR2 SNEGSKA (reference sequence). TCRdb's table, derived via immunoSEQ multiplex PCR, lists solely in-frame clones and lacks some. The table includes under 65,000 clones, around 76% detected once. The specimen was peripheral blood. J is TRBJ2-7 and V is TRBV20-1, with 9 bases matching TRBD2. The receptor comes from a woman between 55 and 75 years old with acute or convalescent COVID-19. The CDR3 protein is CSASYGGGDSYEQYF. The CDR3 nucleotides read TGCAGTGCTAGTTACGGCGGGGGGGACTCCTACGAGCAGTACTTC.